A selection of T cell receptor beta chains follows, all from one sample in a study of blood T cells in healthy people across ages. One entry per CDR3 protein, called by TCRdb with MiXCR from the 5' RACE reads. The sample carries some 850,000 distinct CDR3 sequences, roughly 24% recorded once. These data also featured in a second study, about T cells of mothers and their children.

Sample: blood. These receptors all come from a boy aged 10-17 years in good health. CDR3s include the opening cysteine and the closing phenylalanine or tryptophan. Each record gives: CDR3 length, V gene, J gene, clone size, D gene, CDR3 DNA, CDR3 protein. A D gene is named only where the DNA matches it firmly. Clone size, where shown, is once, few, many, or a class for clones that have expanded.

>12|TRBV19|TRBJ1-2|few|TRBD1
TGTGCCAGTCGCTCGACAGGGTATGGCTACACCTTC
CASRSTGYGYTF
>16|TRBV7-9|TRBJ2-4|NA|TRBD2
TGTGCCAGCAGCTTAGGAGTCGCTAGCGGGGCGGACATTCAGTACTTC
CASSLGVASGADIQYF
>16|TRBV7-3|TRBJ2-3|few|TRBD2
TGTGCCAGCAGCTCCCGACTAGCGGGGGGTTCAGATACGCAGTATTTT
CASSSRLAGGSDTQYF
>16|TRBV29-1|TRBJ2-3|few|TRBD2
TGCAGCCCGGGGCTAGCGGGGGGCCGTGGCACAGATACGCAGTATTTT
CSPGLAGGRGTDTQYF
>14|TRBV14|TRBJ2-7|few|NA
TGTGCCAGCAGCCAATGGGGTAGTAACCACGAGCAGTACTTC
CASSQWGSNHEQYF
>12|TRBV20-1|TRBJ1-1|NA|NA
TGCAGTGCTACCTCCACGCGTACTGAAGCTTTCTTT
CSATSTRTEAFF
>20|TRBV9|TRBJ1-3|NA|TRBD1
TGTGCCAGCAGCCCAACAGGGGGACAGAGGCTCCTCTCTCGAGGAAAGACCATATATTTT
CASSPTGGQRLLSRGKTIYF
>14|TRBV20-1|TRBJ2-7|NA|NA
TGCAGTGCTGCGGGCCGTCTTCGGTCCTACGAGCAGTACTTC
CSAAGRLRSYEQYF
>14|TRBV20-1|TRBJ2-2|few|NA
TGCAGTGCTAGGGGCCGGGGTAGCACCGGGGAGCTGTTTTTT
CSARGRGSTGELFF
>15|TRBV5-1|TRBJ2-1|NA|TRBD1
TGCGCCAGCAGCTCAGGCCTGACAGGGTCCAATGAGCAGTTCTTC
CASSSGLTGSNEQFF
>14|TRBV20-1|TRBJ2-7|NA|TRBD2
TGCAGTGCTACCCTAGCGGGGCCTTCCTACGAGCAGTACTTC
CSATLAGPSYEQYF
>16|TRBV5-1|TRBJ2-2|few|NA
TGCGCCAGCAGCTTGGAGTCAGGGGGAGGCACCGGGGAGCTGTTTTTT
CASSLESGGGTGELFF
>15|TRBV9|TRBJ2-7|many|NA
TGTGCCAGCAGCGTAGCCCCCGCTTCGGCCTACGAGCAGTACTTC
CASSVAPASAYEQYF
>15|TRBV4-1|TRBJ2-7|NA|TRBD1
TGCGCCAGCAGCCAATCAGGCAGGGGGCTTTACGAGCAGTACTTC
CASSQSGRGLYEQYF
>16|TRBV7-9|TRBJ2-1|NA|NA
TGTGCCAGCAGCTTAGCGGGAAGAGTAGGGTACAATGAGCAGTTCTTC
CASSLAGRVGYNEQFF
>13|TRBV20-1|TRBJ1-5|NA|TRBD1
TGCAGTGCTTCACAGGGGGCCAATCAGCCCCAGCATTTT
CSASQGANQPQHF
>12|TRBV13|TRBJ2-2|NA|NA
TGTGCCAGCCTTCTCGGGACCGGGGAGCTGTTTTTT
CASLLGTGELFF
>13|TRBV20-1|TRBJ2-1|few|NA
TGCAGTGCTAGTGCGGGGGCTTACAATGAGCAGTTCTTC
CSASAGAYNEQFF
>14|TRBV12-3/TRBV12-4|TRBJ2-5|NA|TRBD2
TGTGCCAGCAGTTCCAATAGCGGGGAGGAGACCCAGTACTTC
CASSSNSGEETQYF
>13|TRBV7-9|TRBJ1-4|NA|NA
TGTGCCAGCAGCGCTACTAGAGAAGAAAAACTGTTTTTT
CASSATREEKLFF
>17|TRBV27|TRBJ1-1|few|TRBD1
TGTGCCAGCAGTTTAGATCCGGACAGGGGAGGTGGAAGGACAGCTTTCTTT
CASSLDPDRGGGRTAFF